This TCR beta chain originates from a study of blood T cells in healthy people across ages. Then a second PCR, running about 6 to 12 cycles, was carried out with a sample-barcoded 5' primer and a J-beta primer mix. TCRdb redid the calling of the 5' RACE reads with MiXCR, one entry per CDR3 protein. The sample has nearly 1 million distinct CDR3 sequences, roughly 51% seen once. Trimming left V 5 bases short and J 1 base short, with 12 bases between. CDR3 size: 16 residues. The germline CDR1 and CDR2 sequences are SGHAT and FQNNGV. This TCR was sampled from a woman between 55 and 75 years old in good health. The specimen was blood. The V gene is TRBV11-2, the J gene TRBJ2-6; D remains ambiguous. CDR3 sequence: CASSHQAASGANVLTF. The DNA of the CDR3 is TGTGCCAGCAGCCACCAGGCTGCGTCTGGGGCCAACGTCCTGACTTTC. Full variable domain (remainder filled in from reference TRBV11-2 and TRBJ2-6): EAGVAQSPRYKIIEKRQSVAFWCNPISGHATLYWYQQILGQGPKLLIQFQNNGVVDDSQLPKDRFSAERLKGVDSTLKIQPAKLEDSAVYLCASSHQAASGANVLTFGAGSRLTVL.